The 27 T cell receptor beta chains given below trace back to one sample, sequenced in a study of shared clonotypes between healthy human individuals. Generated by immunoSEQ multiplex PCR, the TCRdb table keeps only in-frame clones and is missing some. The table includes fewer than 3 million clones, 92% detected once. The sample consisted of naive CD4+ T cells from PBMCs. Stated subset: CD45RA+ positively selected. These receptors all stem from a man between 18 and 35 years old in good health. Some clones in this sample may be carry-over from other donors' samples.

This clone came up once. The chain employs TRBV18 and TRBJ2-3, with D tentatively TRBD1 or TRBD2 (6 bases each). V was pared by 6 bases and J by 3 bases, with 22 bases between. The CDR3 loop spans 17 amino acids. CDR1 and CDR2 (germline): KGHSH, LQKENI. The CDR3 bases are TGTGCCAGCTCGCTGTCGGGGGAGATGCAGGGGACAGATACGCAGTATTTT. This encodes CASSLSGEMQGTDTQYF. Full variable domain (outside the CDR3, taken from reference TRBV18 and TRBJ2-3): NAGVMQNPRHLVRRRGQEARLRCSPMKGHSHVYWYRQLPEEGLKFMVYLQKENIIDESGMPKERFSAEFPKEGPSILRIQQVVRGDSAAYFCASSLSGEMQGTDTQYFGPGTRLTVL.

This clone appeared a single time. This CDR3 reads CASSLRQGETQYF. The CDR3 DNA reads TGTGCCAGCAGCTTAAGACAGGGAGAGACCCAGTACTTC. The chain links TRBV7-3 to TRBJ2-5; 7 bases are shared with TRBD1. The CDR3 has 13 amino acids. The germline gives CDR1 SGHTA, CDR2 FQGTGA. Unmatched junction bases numbered 0, after V lost 1 base and J lost 4 bases. The variable domain in full, with the rest retrieved from reference TRBV7-3 and TRBJ2-5, is GAGVSQTPSNKVTEKGKYVELRCDPISGHTALYWYRQSLGQGPEFLIYFQGTGAADDSGLPNDRFFAVRPEGSVSTLKIQRTERGDSAVYLCASSLRQGETQYFGPGTRLLVL.

The J gene is TRBJ2-7, the V gene TRBV5-1; TRBD2 aligns across 7 bases. After removal of 4 bases from V and 4 bases from J, the junction contained 11 bases not matched to a gene. The CDR3 runs to 15 residues. Germline V gene sequence: CDR1 SGHRS, CDR2 YFSETQ. In DNA, the CDR3 is TGCGCCAGCAGCATTGCTCTAGCGGCAACTTACGAGCAGTACTTC. Translating it yields CASSIALAATYEQYF.

This chain connects TRBV25-1 to TRBJ1-1, with D maybe TRBD1 (6 bases). V gave up 6 bases and J gave up 2 bases, with 13 bases separating them. Germline CDR1 MGHDK, CDR2 SYGVNS. The CDR3 runs to 14 residues. The CDR3 sequence: CASRTGGGNTEAFF. The CDR3 bases are TGTGCCAGCAGGACAGGCGGAGGAAACACTGAAGCTTTCTTT.

As for this clone: Other DNA sequences in this specimen translate into the identical CDR3. This chain uses TRBV18 with TRBJ2-5; 8 bases agree with TRBD1. J gave up 4 bases and V 2 bases, and 0 bases lay outside the gene matches. The CDR3 contains 13 residues. From germline, CDR1 is KGHSH and CDR2 LQKENI. CDR3 in DNA: TGTGCCAGCTCACCAGACAGGGGAGAGACCCAGTACTTC. As protein: CASSPDRGETQYF.

The chain carries TRBV2 and TRBJ1-5; D possibly corresponds to TRBD1 (6 bases). The CDR3 loop spans 14 amino acids. V was clipped by 2 bases and J by 6 bases, with 11 bases between them. Germline V lookup: CDR1 SNHLY, CDR2 FYNNEI. As DNA, the CDR3 is TGTGCCAGCAGTGAACAGGGGAGGGCTCAGCCCCAGCATTTT. Its translation: CASSEQGRAQPQHF.

The chain couples TRBV21-1 to TRBJ1-5. TRBV21-1 is classified as a pseudogene. There are 18 residues in the CDR3. DNA for the CDR3: TGTGCCAGCAGCACCCGGGACGTCCAAGGCCATAGCAATCAGCCCCAGCATTTT. Translating gives CASSTRDVQGHSNQPQHF.

The CDR3 reads CASSVTGQGYEQYF. Written as DNA, the CDR3 is TGTGCCAGCAGCGTAACAGGACAGGGGTACGAGCAGTACTTC. The V call is TRBV9, the J call TRBJ2-7; TRBD1 matches 9 bases. After removal of 1 base from V and 4 bases from J, the junction contained 3 bases not matched to a gene. The CDR3 totals 14 residues. CDR1 and CDR2 (germline): SGDLS, YYNGEE.

The V and J genes are TRBV6-1 and TRBJ2-2; the match to TRBD2 covers 10 bases. This CDR3 comprises 14 residues. Germline CDR1 and CDR2: MNHNS and SASEGT. Losses at the gene ends were 6 bases for V and 7 bases for J; bases not matched to a gene: 5. The CDR3 region has the DNA TGTGCCAGCAGGCTAGCGGGAGTAGGCGGGGAGCTGTTTTTT. It is translated as CASRLAGVGGELFF.

This chain uses TRBV7-9 with TRBJ1-6; no reliable D call. The CDR3 has 12 residues. V lost 5 bases and J lost 9, with 8 bases in between. Germline-derived CDR1 and CDR2 are SEHNR and FQNEAQ (reference sequence). CDR3 sequence: CASSAGTSPLHF. Written as DNA, the CDR3 is TGTGCCAGCAGCGCAGGAACTTCACCCCTCCACTTT. The complete variable domain, with remaining parts taken from reference TRBV7-9 and TRBJ1-6, reads DTGVSQNPRHKITKRGQNVTFRCDPISEHNRLYWYRQTLGQGPEFLTYFQNEAQLEKSRLLSDRFSAERPKGSFSTLEIQRTEQGDSAMYLCASSAGTSPLHFGNGTRLTVT.

J is TRBJ2-5 and V is TRBV7-6; 7 bases map to TRBD2. This CDR3 contains 15 residues. In germline, CDR1 is SGHVS, CDR2 FNYEAQ. V was pared by 7 bases and J by 5 bases, with 13 bases of the junction left unmatched. CDR3 region: CASTPWGGSGETQYF. In DNA, the CDR3 is TGTGCCAGCACCCCATGGGGCGGGAGTGGGGAGACCCAGTACTTC.

The rearrangement joins TRBV11-2 to TRBJ2-1; D possibly uses TRBD1 or TRBD2 (6 bases each). The CDR3 totals 16 residues. CDR1 and CDR2 from the germline V gene are SGHAT and FQNNGV. V was cut by 2 bases and J by 5 bases, with 16 bases left in between. CDR3: CASSLRGGPHNNEQFF. The CDR3 bases are TGTGCCAGCAGCTTAAGAGGGGGGCCCCACAACAATGAGCAGTTCTTC.

Turning to this clone: Additional DNA sequences in this sample encode the identical CDR3. The chain uses TRBV11-3 and TRBJ2-3; TRBD1 or TRBD2 may be the D gene (5 bases each). The CDR3 length is 14 residues. V dropped 3 bases and J dropped 0 bases, with 7 bases sitting between them. Germline values: CDR1 SGHNT, CDR2 YENEEA. CDR3 coding DNA: TGTGCCAGCAGCTTGGGACGGAGCACAGATACGCAGTATTTT. It translates to CASSLGRSTDTQYF.

This clone was observed once. The J gene is TRBJ1-1, the V gene TRBV5-6; D unclear. CDR1 is SGHDT and CDR2 is YYEEEE in the germline V gene. V lost 0 bases, J lost 0 bases, and 6 bases lay in between. The CDR3 contains 14 residues. As DNA, the CDR3 is TGTGCCAGCAGCTTGGCCTTAATGAACACTGAAGCTTTCTTT. Translated: CASSLALMNTEAFF.

This clone has more than one count but fewer than ten. V gene TRBV29-1 combines with J gene TRBJ1-1; D is undetermined. Germline V gene sequence: CDR1 SQVTM, CDR2 ANQGSEA. V dropped 4 bases and J dropped 11 bases, with 11 bases sitting between them. The CDR3 is made up of 10 amino acids. The CDR3 here is CSVGSLMAFF. The CDR3 DNA follows: TGCAGCGTTGGGTCCCTTATGGCTTTCTTT.

The J gene is TRBJ2-5, the V gene TRBV28; 9 nucleotides match TRBD2. Germline assignment: CDR1 MDHEN and CDR2 SYDVKM. This CDR3 is built from 15 residues. J lost 4 bases, V lost 4 bases, and 7 bases had no gene match. CDR3 bases: TGTGCCAGCAGTTACCCTCGGACTAGCGCAGAGACCCAGTACTTC. Translating gives CASSYPRTSAETQYF.

The V call is TRBV5-4, the J call TRBJ1-3, with 7 bases lining up with TRBD1. The CDR3 has 15 amino acids. Trimming cost V 3 bases and J 4 bases; bases outside gene matches: 7. Germline V lookup: CDR1 SGHNT, CDR2 YYREEE (reference sequence). For the CDR3, the DNA is TGTGCCAGCAGCTCACACAGGGGAGCGGGAAACACCATATATTTT. As protein: CASSSHRGAGNTIYF.

The chain has TRBV5-1 and TRBJ2-7; TRBD1 aligns across 10 bases. The ends lost 4 bases at V and 6 bases at J; junction bases unmatched: 7. This CDR3 has 14 amino acids. Germline assignment: CDR1 SGHRS and CDR2 YFSETQ. The CDR3 reads CASSPGQGGGEQYF. The CDR3 DNA sequence: TGCGCCAGCAGCCCCGGACAGGGGGGCGGCGAGCAGTACTTC.

J is TRBJ2-1 and V is TRBV5-1; TRBD2 agrees at 13 bases. CDR1 and CDR2 (germline): SGHRS, YFSETQ. The CDR3 is made up of 14 amino acids. V gave up 9 bases and J gave up 8 bases; unmatched junction bases: 8. The CDR3 bases are TGCGCCACCAAACTAGCGGGAGGGCCATATGAGCAGTTCTTC. The encoded protein is CATKLAGGPYEQFF. Full variable domain (missing parts from reference TRBV5-1 and TRBJ2-1): KAGVTQTPRYLIKTRGQQVTLSCSPISGHRSVSWYQQTPGQGLQFLFEYFSETQRNKGNFPGRFSGRQFSNSRSEMNVSTLELGDSALYLCATKLAGGPYEQFFGPGTRLTVL.

The gene calls are TRBV18 and TRBJ1-1; D is perhaps TRBD1 (6 bases). Germline V lookup: CDR1 KGHSH, CDR2 LQKENI. V lost 3 bases and J 3 bases, leaving 14 bases between the germline ends. CDR3 size: 15 residues. The CDR3 loop is CASSPYRVGDTEAFF. DNA of the CDR3: TGTGCCAGCTCACCCTACAGGGTCGGGGACACTGAAGCTTTCTTT. The variable domain in full, completed from reference TRBV18 and TRBJ1-1, reads NAGVMQNPRHLVRRRGQEARLRCSPMKGHSHVYWYRQLPEEGLKFMVYLQKENIIDESGMPKERFSAEFPKEGPSILRIQQVVRGDSAAYFCASSPYRVGDTEAFFGQGTRLTVV.

This chain links TRBV30 with TRBJ1-5, with TRBD1 as a possible D gene (5 bases). This CDR3 region has 14 residues. The germline CDR1 and CDR2 sequences are GTSNPN and SVGIG (reference sequence). V gave up 5 bases and J gave up 4 bases, with 15 bases separating them. Here the CDR3 reads CAWCRSGGNQPQHF. DNA of the CDR3: TGTGCCTGGTGCCGGTCTGGGGGGAATCAGCCCCAGCATTTT.

The J gene is TRBJ1-4, the V gene TRBV29-1; D unresolved. Germline V lookup: CDR1 SQVTM, CDR2 ANQGSEA. The length of the CDR3 is 15 residues. V lost 6 bases, J lost 0 bases, and 14 bases lay in between. CDR3 DNA sequence: TGCAGCGTGGCCCGCGGTAGAGCAACTAATGAAAAACTGTTTTTT. Translated, it gives CSVARGRATNEKLFF.

In regard to this clone: Since the CDR3 does not end with the conserved phenylalanine or tryptophan, this likely comes from a read error. The limits of the CDR3 on the DNA are not certain, so only TCRdb's listed CDR3 is given. This chain connects TRBV28 to TRBJ2-7; TRBD1, as called in the table, went unchecked against the DNA. The CDR3 contains 14 residues when both ends are counted. Germline lookup yields CDR1 MDHEN and CDR2 SYDVKM. The CDR3 here is CASSSPGQGEFENL.

The V call is TRBV25-1, the J call TRBJ2-3; 11 bases map to TRBD2. The V gene end was trimmed by 2 bases and the J gene end by 6 bases; junction bases not matched to a gene: 10. The germline gives CDR1 MGHDK, CDR2 SYGVNS. CDR3 length: 17 residues. The CDR3 coding sequence is TGTGCCAGCAGTGAACGTCCCTTAGCGGGAGGGACCGATACGCAGTATTTT. It encodes CASSERPLAGGTDTQYF.

The chain joins TRBV5-4 to TRBJ2-7; TRBD1 matches 8 bases. The length of the CDR3 is 15 residues. The germline CDR1 and CDR2 sequences are SGHNT and YYREEE (reference sequence). V lost 4 bases, J lost 2 bases, and 8 bases stayed unmatched. CDR3 bases: TGTGCCAGCAGCATGTTTCCGGGACAGGCCTACGAGCAGTACTTC. Its protein is CASSMFPGQAYEQYF.

This clone appeared a single time. A junction boundary mismatches the germline segment, possibly from a read error. This sample includes further DNA sequences coding for the same CDR3. CDR3 sequence (DNA): TGCAGCGTTGAGAAGAGCGGTAGCACGGATACGCAGTATTTT. This codes for CSVEKSGSTDTQYF. This chain links TRBV29-1 with TRBJ2-3, with D tentatively TRBD2 (5 bases). CDR3 length equals 14 residues. CDR1 is SQVTM, CDR2 ANQGSEA, per germline.

V gene TRBV5-1 combines with J gene TRBJ2-7; 14 nucleotides match TRBD2. CDR3 length: 16 amino acids. Germline CDR1 reads SGHRS; CDR2 reads YFSETQ. Trimming at V came to 4 bases and at J to 7 bases, leaving 10 bases not matched to a gene. The CDR3 DNA follows: TGCGCCAGCAGCCGTGCGGGGACTAGCGGGAGCGGGGAGCAGTACTTC. It translates to CASSRAGTSGSGEQYF.